Presented here are 14 T cell receptor beta chains from one specimen sequenced in a study of shared clonotypes between healthy human individuals. Method: immunoSEQ multiplex PCR; TCRdb's copy keeps in-frame clones and lacks some. The repertoire has 2 million to 2.5 million clones, around 95% of them found once; the top ten carry around 0.13%. The sequencing sample was made of naive CD4+ T cells sorted from blood. Described subset: CD45RA+ positively selected. All receptors derive from a man younger than 35 in good health.

Notes on this clone: One end of the junction varies from germline; a read error may be responsible. This chain uses TRBV27 with TRBJ1-2; D not resolved. The V gene's germline CDR1 is MNHEY and CDR2 SMNVEV (reference sequence). This CDR3 is 13 amino acids long. The CDR3 DNA reads TGTGCCAGCAGTCTAGATGGCCGCTATCGCTACACCTTC. Amino acid sequence: CASSLDGRYRYTF.

The chain recombines TRBV7-9 with TRBJ2-7; 7 nucleotides agree with TRBD1. The V gene end was trimmed by 5 bases and the J gene end by 4 bases; junction bases not matched to a gene: 11. Per the germline V gene, CDR1 is SEHNR and CDR2 is FQNEAQ (reference sequence). This CDR3 contains 15 residues. CDR3 sequence: CASSISGTVKYEQYF. Here the CDR3 DNA reads TGTGCCAGCAGCATTTCCGGGACAGTAAAGTACGAGCAGTACTTC.

V is TRBV9 and J is TRBJ2-5; TRBD2 matches at 10 bases. This CDR3 is built from 16 residues. With 0 bases clipped from V and 9 bases from J, the junction kept 11 bases outside the gene matches. Germline lookup yields CDR1 SGDLS and CDR2 YYNGEE. In nucleotides, the CDR3 is TGTGCCAGCAGCGTAGGTGGGCTAGCGGGGGCTGGGGCCCAGTACTTC. It translates to CASSVGGLAGAGAQYF.

The V and J genes are TRBV5-4 and TRBJ2-3, with D possibly matching TRBD2 (7 bases). The CDR3 covers 14 residues. The V gene lost 4 bases and the J gene lost 5 bases, with 14 bases spanning the gap. Germline lookup yields CDR1 SGHNT and CDR2 YYREEE (reference sequence). CDR3 amino acids: CASSPSGGVDTQYF. As DNA, the CDR3 is TGTGCCAGCAGCCCTTCGGGGGGCGTAGATACGCAGTATTTT. Supplemented by reference TRBV5-4 and TRBJ2-3, the full variable domain reads ETGVTQSPTHLIKTRGQQVTLRCSSQSGHNTVSWYQQALGQGPQFIFQYYREEENGRGNFPPRFSGLQFPNYSSELNVNALELDDSALYLCASSPSGGVDTQYFGPGTRLTVL.

This sequence joins TRBV4-1 and TRBJ2-1; 7 nucleotides align to TRBD2. V gave up 5 bases and J gave up 4 bases; unmatched junction bases: 11. CDR3 length: 16 amino acids. Germline V CDR1 and CDR2: MGHRA, YSYEKL. The CDR3 DNA follows: TGCGCCAGCAGCTCCCTCCAGCGGGGTCCTTACAATGAGCAGTTCTTC. Amino acid sequence: CASSSLQRGPYNEQFF.

With regard to this clone: At one boundary the junction diverges from the germline segment, which might be a read error. The CDR3, as DNA: TGTGCTAGCAGCTTAGGGACAGGGGGCGGTGAAAAACTGTTTTTT. This translates into CASSLGTGGGEKLFF. The gene calls are TRBV7-7 and TRBJ1-4; 12 positions agree with TRBD1. The germline V gene has CDR1 SSHAT and CDR2 FNYEAQ (reference sequence). This CDR3 has 15 residues.

The chain is built from TRBV7-2 and TRBJ2-1, with D uncertain. The germline V and J ends were trimmed by 5 bases and 8 bases, with 19 bases remaining between them. There are 15 residues in the CDR3. Germline V gives CDR1 SGHTA, CDR2 FQGNSA. CDR3 nucleotides: TGTGCCAGCAGCCCCCGAATAGGAGTGTTCGATGAGCAGTTCTTC. It translates to CASSPRIGVFDEQFF. Combining the CDR3 with reference TRBV7-2 and TRBJ2-1 gives the whole variable domain GAGVSQSPSNKVTEKGKDVELRCDPISGHTALYWYRQSLGQGLEFLIYFQGNSAPDKSGLPSDRFSAERTGGSVSTLTIQRTQQEDSAVYLCASSPRIGVFDEQFFGPGTRLTVL.

CDR3 loop: CSAPFLNEQFF. The CDR3 DNA sequence: TGCAGTGCCCCATTCCTGAATGAGCAGTTCTTC. The chain employs TRBV20-1 and TRBJ2-1, with D hard to call. The germline V gene has CDR1 DFQATT and CDR2 SNEGSKA (reference sequence). The CDR3 runs 11 residues. Trimming left V 6 bases short and J 7 bases short, with 10 bases between.

Turning to this clone: The sample has other DNA sequences that encode this CDR3 too. V and J are TRBV28 and TRBJ1-6; 8 bases agree with TRBD1. Germline loops: CDR1 MDHEN, CDR2 SYDVKM. Losses at the gene ends were 5 bases for V and 7 bases for J; bases not matched to a gene: 4. The CDR3 sequence is 14 residues long. This CDR3 reads CASSLQGANSPLHF. CDR3 DNA sequence: TGTGCCAGCAGTCTCCAGGGGGCAAATTCACCCCTCCACTTT.

The J gene is TRBJ2-2, the V gene TRBV6-5; possible D gene TRBD2, 6 bases. V lost 6 bases and J 5 bases, leaving 13 bases between the germline ends. The CDR3 is 14 amino acids. CDR1 is MNHEY and CDR2 is SVGAGI in the germline V gene. CDR3 amino acids: CASRVYRGTGELFF. In DNA, the CDR3 is TGTGCCAGCAGGGTCTACCGGGGGACCGGGGAGCTGTTTTTT.

V is TRBV27 and J is TRBJ1-2; TRBD1 matches 8 bases. CDR1 is MNHEY, CDR2 SMNVEV, per germline (reference sequence). V lost 5 bases, J lost 3 bases, and 2 bases stayed unmatched. The CDR3 runs 13 residues. The DNA of the CDR3 is TGTGCCAGCAGTCCGACAGGGGACTATGGCTACACCTTC. This translates into CASSPTGDYGYTF.

This sequence joins TRBV28 and TRBJ2-1, with D perhaps assigned TRBD1 or TRBD2 (6 bases each). CDR1 MDHEN and CDR2 SYDVKM come from the germline V gene. With 8 bases removed from V and 9 bases from J, the gap between germline ends came to 11 bases. The CDR3 covers 11 residues. Written as DNA, the CDR3 is TGTGCCAGCTTGGGGGGCATTGAGCAGTTCTTC. This translates into CASLGGIEQFF.

This clone was picked up one time. The V gene is TRBV2, the J gene TRBJ2-4; possible D gene TRBD2, 5 bases. The germline V and J ends were trimmed by 8 bases and 5 bases, with 13 bases remaining between them. Per germline, CDR1 SNHLY and CDR2 FYNNEI. This CDR3 is built from 13 residues. The CDR3 region is CASGSGAQNIQYF. The DNA for the CDR3 is TGTGCCAGCGGAAGCGGCGCTCAAAACATTCAGTACTTC.

The genes are TRBV30 and TRBJ2-7; 8 bases agree with TRBD1. The V gene end was trimmed by 0 bases and the J gene end by 2 bases; junction bases not matched to a gene: 12. CDR1 and CDR2 from the germline V gene are GTSNPN and SVGIG (reference sequence). The CDR3 totals 17 residues. The CDR3 loop reads CAWSVYVLGDRTYEQYF. CDR3 DNA sequence: TGTGCCTGGAGTGTGTATGTATTGGGGGACAGGACCTACGAGCAGTACTTC.